This paragraph reports one T cell receptor beta chain. The antigen is not known. This specimen comes from a study of shared clonotypes between healthy human individuals. Across several immunoSEQ plates, the genomic DNA of each subset was split evenly. Sorted-subset replicate PCR reactions were performed with roughly 200 ng DNA, corresponding to 30,000 or so T cell genomes. Libraries were prepared by immunoSEQ multiplex PCR; TCRdb keeps only in-frame clonotypes and omits some of them. In the table there are about 2,500,000 clones, approximately 90% of which are singletons. The V end lost 2 bases, the J end lost 1 base, and 9 bases lay between the germline ends. Germline lookup yields CDR1 SGHNT and CDR2 YYREEE (reference sequence). CDR3 length: 15 residues. Overall study findings and caveats: When compared with the clonotypes that were shared by all four sorted-subset donors, the non-shared clonotypes turned out to have lower generation probabilities. Clonotype sharing among donors was thought likely to change with sequencing depth.

The chain carries TRBV5-4 and TRBJ2-2; D may be TRBD1 (6 bases). The sequencing input was naive CD4+ T cells sorted from blood. Subset: CD45RA+ positively selected. This TCR derives from a man aged 18 to 35 in good health. CDR3 region: CASSLPGQNTGELFF. The CDR3 bases are TGTGCCAGCAGCTTACCGGGACAGAACACCGGGGAGCTGTTTTTT. Full variable domain (rest looked up from reference TRBV5-4 and TRBJ2-2): ETGVTQSPTHLIKTRGQQVTLRCSSQSGHNTVSWYQQALGQGPQFIFQYYREEENGRGNFPPRFSGLQFPNYSSELNVNALELDDSALYLCASSLPGQNTGELFFGEGSRLTVL.